This passage covers 18 T cell receptor beta chains from one sample sequenced in a study of breast tumors, draining lymph nodes, adjacent tissues. Breast cancer patients provided tissue from their axillary draining lymph nodes. TCRdb called the multiplex PCR reads again in MiXCR, with one record for every CDR3 protein. The sample lists some 130,000 distinct CDR3 sequences; over 20% were seen once. Sequencing was performed on axillary lymph node tissue. The receptors originated from a female donor with breast cancer. Some clones in this sample may be carry-over from other donors' samples.

The chain recombines TRBV28 with TRBJ1-6; D is ambiguous. This CDR3 region has 15 residues. V dropped 1 base and J dropped 5 bases, with 9 bases sitting between them. CDR1 MDHEN and CDR2 SYDVKM come from the germline V gene. Written as DNA, the CDR3 is TGTGCCAGCAGTTTATCGAGGCCTGATAATTCACCCCTCCACTTT. Protein sequence: CASSLSRPDNSPLHF.

This clonotype was detected many times. One end of the junction varies from germline; a read error may be responsible. CDR3: CASSVAPSTSGYSSEQYF. The DNA of the CDR3 is TGTGCCAGCAGCGTAGCACCCTCGACTAGCGGGTACTCCTCCGAGCAGTACTTC. The chain links TRBV9 to TRBJ2-7, with TRBD2 matching 10 bases. The CDR3 has 18 amino acids. Germline CDR1 reads SGDLS; CDR2 reads YYNGEE.

Worth noting for this clonotype: A read error is possible here, since a much larger clone lies one base away. The chain couples TRBV5-1 to TRBJ2-1; 7 bases fit TRBD2. CDR3 size: 16 residues. Per germline, CDR1 SGHRS and CDR2 YFSETQ. The CDR3 is CASSVSGMGSYNVQFF. The CDR3 region has the DNA TGCGCCAGCAGCGTGAGCGGGATGGGGTCCTACAATGTGCAGTTCTTC.

V is TRBV5-4 and J is TRBJ2-1; 9 bases map to TRBD1. CDR1 SGHNT and CDR2 YYREEE come from the germline V gene (reference sequence). The J segment lost 8 bases and the V segment lost 4 bases, leaving 7 bases of the junction unmatched. The CDR3 consists of 14 residues. CDR3: CASSRGTGYYEQFF. CDR3 sequence (DNA): TGTGCCAGCAGCCGCGGGACAGGGTATTATGAGCAGTTCTTC.

The table lists this clonotype with many counts. V usage is TRBV19 and J usage is TRBJ2-5; 11 positions agree with TRBD2. This CDR3 has 14 residues. V was pared by 3 bases and J by 5 bases, with 2 bases of the junction left unmatched. Per the germline V gene, CDR1 is LNHDA and CDR2 is SQIVND (reference sequence). CDR3 nucleotide sequence: TGTGCCAGTAGTATGGCTAGCGGGAGGGAGACCCAGTACTTC. Amino acids: CASSMASGRETQYF. The full variable domain, with the rest looked up from reference TRBV19 and TRBJ2-5, is DGGITQSPKYLFRKEGQNVTLSCEQNLNHDAMYWYRQDPGQGLRLIYYSQIVNDFQKGDIAEGYSVSREKKESFPLTVTSAQKNPTAFYLCASSMASGRETQYFGPGTRLLVL.

This clonotype was found many times. The chain is built from TRBV7-9 and TRBJ2-2; 11 nucleotides match TRBD2. CDR1 is SEHNR, CDR2 FQNEAQ, per germline (reference sequence). The CDR3 length is 15 residues. Trimming cost V 5 bases and J 6 bases; bases outside gene matches: 5. Written as DNA, the CDR3 is TGTGCCAGCAGCCTCACTAGCGGGAGTTCCGGGGAGCTGTTTTTT. It codes for CASSLTSGSSGELFF.

This clonotype has at least ten counts. The V gene is TRBV20-1, the J gene TRBJ2-3; unclear D gene. Germline CDR1 and CDR2: DFQATT and SNEGSKA (reference sequence). The CDR3 has 12 residues. Deletions cut 3 bases from V and 2 bases from J, with 6 bases between. This CDR3 is CSASFFTDTQYF. CDR3 bases: TGCAGTGCTAGCTTTTTCACAGATACGCAGTATTTT.

This clonotype was picked up one time. This chain links TRBV19 with TRBJ2-3, with no clear D. Matching the DNA end better, TRBJ1-5 makes the J call doubtful. Per the germline V gene, CDR1 is LNHDA and CDR2 is SQIVND (reference sequence). The CDR3 extends over 13 amino acids. CDR3 sequence reads: CASSPGSTDTQHF. CDR3 nucleotides: TGTGCCAGTAGTCCCGGAAGCACGGATACGCAGCATTTT.

DNA of the CDR3: TGTGCCAGCTCACCACGCCTAAGTTCTAGCGGCCTTGCGGGTAATGAGCAGTTCTTC. As protein: CASSPRLSSSGLAGNEQFF. The chain has TRBV18 and TRBJ2-1, with 7 bases fitting TRBD2. Germline loops: CDR1 KGHSH, CDR2 LQKENI. The CDR3 totals 19 residues. After removal of 1 base from V and 7 bases from J, the junction contained 19 bases not matched to a gene.

This clonotype was picked up a small number of times. The chain joins TRBV25-1 to TRBJ1-2; D not resolved. Trimming shortened V by 4 bases and J by 1 base, and 7 bases separated the two germline ends. Germline V gene data show CDR1 as MGHDK and CDR2 as SYGVNS. This CDR3 has 13 residues. In DNA, the CDR3 is TGTGCCAGCAGTGCATTCGATAACTATGGCTACACCTTC. This encodes CASSAFDNYGYTF.

This clonotype showed up many times. V gene TRBV6-1 combines with J gene TRBJ2-7; TRBD1 matches 7 bases. The ends lost 5 bases at V and 2 bases at J; junction bases unmatched: 6. This CDR3 is built from 14 residues. Germline CDR1 reads MNHNS; CDR2 reads SASEGT. As DNA, the CDR3 is TGTGCCAGCAGTCCGACAGGGAACGCCTACGAGCAGTACTTC. Protein: CASSPTGNAYEQYF.

This clonotype occurred many times. This chain connects TRBV28 to TRBJ2-7; D is uncertain. V gave up 2 bases and J gave up 3 bases, with 11 bases separating them. CDR1 is MDHEN and CDR2 is SYDVKM in the germline V gene. The length of the CDR3 is 14 residues. The CDR3 reads CASSLLGTYYEQYF. CDR3 DNA: TGTGCCAGCAGTTTACTGGGAACATACTACGAGCAGTACTTC.

This chain links TRBV5-1 with TRBJ2-7; 8 bases are shared with TRBD2. V shed 0 bases and J 0 bases; nucleotides not matched to a gene: 8. This CDR3 has 17 amino acids. CDR1 and CDR2 (germline): SGHRS, YFSETQ. CDR3 sequence (DNA): TGCGCCAGCAGCTTGGATGCCAGCGGGAGAAGCTCCTACGAGCAGTACTTC. Protein: CASSLDASGRSSYEQYF.

Many counts were recorded for this clonotype. J is TRBJ1-4 and V is TRBV3-1; D is ambiguous. Trimming stripped 1 base from V and 8 bases from J, with 8 bases between. The CDR3 runs to 13 residues. Per germline, CDR1 LGHDT and CDR2 YNNKEL (reference sequence). The DNA for the CDR3 is TGTGCCAGCAGCCAAGCTACGGGGGAAAAACTGTTTTTT. It yields the protein CASSQATGEKLFF. The entire variable domain, with the rest obtained from reference TRBV3-1 and TRBJ1-4, is as follows: DTAVSQTPKYLVTQMGNDKSIKCEQNLGHDTMYWYKQDSKKFLKIMFSYNNKELIINETVPNRFSPKSPDKAHLNLHINSLELGDSAVYFCASSQATGEKLFFGSGTQLSVL.

This clonotype was counted at least ten times. This sequence joins TRBV7-9 and TRBJ2-5, with D possibly being TRBD1 (5 bases). CDR1 SEHNR and CDR2 FQNEAQ come from the germline V gene (reference sequence). CDR3 length: 15 amino acids. The germline V and J ends were trimmed by 2 bases and 4 bases, with 14 bases remaining between them. The CDR3 spells CASSLLTGSGETQYF. The CDR3 region has the DNA TGTGCCAGCAGCTTATTAACAGGATCAGGAGAGACCCAGTACTTC.

This clonotype was counted many times. The genes are TRBV24-1 and TRBJ2-5; 7 bases fit TRBD2. Germline lookup yields CDR1 KGHDR and CDR2 SFDVKD. The CDR3 has 14 residues. The V and J ends lost 0 bases and 7 bases, in that order; junction bases with no gene match: 4. CDR3 DNA sequence: TGTGCCACCAGTGATTTGTTGGGCGGGGGGACCCAGTACTTC. It codes for CATSDLLGGGTQYF.

Concerning this clonotype itself: Being one base from a much bigger clone, this may be a read error. The gene calls are TRBV3-1 and TRBJ2-7, with D tentatively TRBD1 (5 bases). V was pared by 6 bases and J by 3 bases, with 21 bases between. This CDR3 has 16 amino acids. The V gene's germline CDR1 is LGHDT and CDR2 YNNKEL (reference sequence). The CDR3 spells CASRTHLRQNIYEQYF. The CDR3 DNA is TGTGCCAGCAGGACCCATTTGAGACAGAATATCTACGAGCAGTACTTC.

This clonotype appeared many times. J is TRBJ2-1 and V is TRBV5-1; 8 nucleotides match TRBD1. Losses at the gene ends were 1 base for V and 6 bases for J; bases not matched to a gene: 6. Germline lookup yields CDR1 SGHRS and CDR2 YFSETQ. The CDR3 covers 15 residues. The CDR3 loop reads CASSLLTGGVNEQFF. In DNA form, the CDR3 reads TGCGCCAGCAGCTTGCTAACAGGGGGTGTCAATGAGCAGTTCTTC.